What follows is one TCR beta chain and its context. Antigen specificity is unknown. The sample is drawn from a study of CXCR3-negative and CXCR3-positive naive CD8 T cells. Via 5' RACE with UMI labels, TRB cDNA libraries were prepared. TCRdb reprocessed the 5' RACE reads; each CDR3 protein has one entry and no DNA is given. The table for this sample gives tens of thousands of distinct CDR3 sequences. Study findings and constraints: Similar TRBV-TRBJ usage was seen in naive cells (both CXCR3-negative and CXCR3-positive), but memory cells differed. Whereas both naive subsets had comparably high diversity, memory CD8+ cells had much lower diversity.

Germline V lookup: CDR1 SGHVS, CDR2 FNYEAQ. This CDR3 contains 13 residues. This sequence was found in a human donor in good health. Some clones in this sample may be carry-over from other donors' samples. Specimen: memory CD8+ T cells from blood. The rearrangement links TRBV7-6 to TRBJ2-2; absent DNA, TCRdb's TRBD1 call cannot be checked. The CDR3 is CASSSTGPGELFF.